The present T cell receptor beta chain was sequenced within a study of blood T cell repertoires in COVID-19. Looking at the study overall: Donors in the United States, Italy and Spain gave samples during acute or convalescent COVID-19. PBMCs, B-cell-depleted T cells, or T cells were the source of the cDNA or gDNA that made up the material.

Under the authors' procedure: Estimates of nucleated cell counts were drawn from the amplification of reference gene primers. Profiled with immunoSEQ multiplex PCR; TCRdb holds only in-frame clones, not every one. D and trimming come from the DNA, and the V and J calls and clone size come from that table. The sample lists about 24,000 clones, over 60% occurring once. This clone was seen a handful of times. Germline values: CDR1 SEHNR, CDR2 FQNEAQ (reference sequence). V shed 4 bases and J shed 0 bases, with 7 bases lying between them. The CDR3 has 14 amino acids. Sequenced sample: peripheral blood. This receptor was taken from a woman at least 80 years old with acute or convalescent COVID-19. The V call is TRBV7-9, the J call TRBJ1-5; D is unresolved. Written as DNA, the CDR3 is TGTGCCAGCAGCTCGGACTATAGCAATCAGCCCCAGCATTTT. Translated, it gives CASSSDYSNQPQHF.